The 14 T cell receptor beta chains listed next were all sequenced from one sample in a study of immune evolution from preneoplasia to lung adenocarcinoma. Produced via immunoSEQ multiplex PCR; TCRdb's table is partial and in-frame only. The sample holds under 45,000 clones; 70% to 85% are singletons and the top ten take roughly 4.7%. Sequenced sample: FFPE invasive lung adenocarcinoma tissue. These receptors were collected from a person between 60 and 70 years old with lung adenocarcinoma.

The gene calls are TRBV6-5 and TRBJ2-5; D remains ambiguous. Germline loops: CDR1 MNHEY, CDR2 SVGAGI. There are 13 residues in the CDR3. Trimming left V 6 bases short and J 2 bases short, with 10 bases between. As DNA, the CDR3 is TGTGCCAGCAGACCCCACTGGCAAGAGACCCAGTACTTC. Amino acid sequence: CASRPHWQETQYF.

This chain links TRBV7-8 with TRBJ2-3; TRBD1 agrees at 8 bases. The CDR3 totals 16 residues. CDR1 and CDR2 (germline): SGHVS, FQNEAQ. The trim removed 5 bases at V and 11 bases at J, leaving 18 bases unmatched. CDR3 amino acids: CASSLRQGQVVFRQYF. DNA of the CDR3: TGTGCCAGCAGCCTCCGTCAGGGACAGGTGGTTTTTAGGCAGTATTTT.

There are a few counts of this clone. Other DNA sequences within the sample encode an identical CDR3. The CDR3 is CASSPPSRGSNTEAFF. The DNA of the CDR3 is TGTGCCAGCTCACCTCCCTCCAGGGGGTCGAACACTGAAGCTTTCTTT. The V and J genes are TRBV18 and TRBJ1-1, with 7 bases fitting TRBD1. The V and J ends lost 3 bases and 1 base, in that order; junction bases with no gene match: 8. There are 16 residues in the CDR3. The germline gives CDR1 KGHSH, CDR2 LQKENI.

This chain connects TRBV19 to TRBJ1-5, with a tentative D call TRBD1 (5 bases). The CDR3 is made up of 15 amino acids. Germline lookup yields CDR1 LNHDA and CDR2 SQIVND (reference sequence). V lost 0 bases and J 11 bases, leaving 17 bases between the germline ends. CDR3 amino acids: CASSIDGYTGVSQHF. CDR3 in DNA: TGTGCCAGTAGTATAGACGGATACACGGGGGTGTCCCAGCATTTT.

As for this clone: Distinct nucleotide sequences in the sample also encode this CDR3. The rearrangement uses TRBV6-6 and TRBJ2-7; 10 positions match TRBD1. The V gene end was trimmed by 5 bases and the J gene end by 4 bases; junction bases not matched to a gene: 5. The CDR3 spans 14 residues. Germline lookup yields CDR1 MNHNY and CDR2 SVGAGI (reference sequence). The CDR3 DNA follows: TGTGCCAGCAGTGGGACAGGGGTTACTTACGAGCAGTACTTC. It translates to CASSGTGVTYEQYF.

The chain carries TRBV18 and TRBJ2-7; TRBD1 agrees at 10 bases. This CDR3 is built from 14 residues. J gave up 5 bases and V 6 bases, and 7 bases lay outside the gene matches. Per the germline V gene, CDR1 is KGHSH and CDR2 is LQKENI. The CDR3 here is CASSPGTGANEQYF. The CDR3 bases are TGTGCCAGCTCCCCCGGGACAGGGGCCAACGAGCAGTACTTC.

Within the sample, this clone is medium-sized. The V gene is TRBV5-1, the J gene TRBJ1-2; 8 bases are shared with TRBD1. CDR3 length: 12 residues. V was pared by 4 bases and J by 8 bases, with 4 bases of the junction left unmatched. Germline loops: CDR1 SGHRS, CDR2 YFSETQ. The CDR3 loop is CASSQQGDGYTF. CDR3 DNA: TGCGCCAGCAGCCAACAGGGGGACGGCTACACCTTC.

The chain is built from TRBV7-2 and TRBJ1-2; D uncertain. The V and J ends lost 1 base and 6 bases respectively, with 15 bases between them. CDR1 is SGHTA, CDR2 FQGNSA, per germline. The CDR3 sequence is 15 residues long. In DNA, the CDR3 is TGTGCCAGCAGCTTAGAAGCCGGAGGACCCCATGGCTACACCTTC. This sequence encodes CASSLEAGGPHGYTF.

The chain joins TRBV30 to TRBJ2-1, with TRBD1 matching 9 bases. There are 19 residues in the CDR3. V trimming: 4 bases; J trimming: 0 bases; junction bases outside the gene matches: 16. Germline CDR1 reads GTSNPN; CDR2 reads SVGIG (reference sequence). CDR3 bases: TGTGCCTGGAATACACCGGGACAGGGCAAAAGGAGCTCCTACAATGAGCAGTTCTTC. It specifies CAWNTPGQGKRSSYNEQFF.

The gene calls are TRBV7-2 and TRBJ1-5; weak D call: TRBD1 (5 bases). This CDR3 is 14 amino acids long. Germline assignment: CDR1 SGHTA and CDR2 FQGNSA. Trimming pared 1 base from V and 4 bases from J, leaving 8 bases between. Here the CDR3 DNA reads TGTGCCAGCAGCTTAGAGGGGAGGAATCAGCCCCAGCATTTT. Amino acids: CASSLEGRNQPQHF. Based on the CDR3 plus reference TRBV7-2 and TRBJ1-5, the full variable domain is GAGVSQSPSNKVTEKGKDVELRCDPISGHTALYWYRQSLGQGLEFLIYFQGNSAPDKSGLPSDRFSAERTGGSVSTLTIQRTQQEDSAVYLCASSLEGRNQPQHFGDGTRLSIL.

V is TRBV7-9 and J is TRBJ2-5; D is uncertain. Trimming pared 4 bases from V and 5 bases from J, leaving 23 bases between. Germline loops: CDR1 SEHNR, CDR2 FQNEAQ (reference sequence). The CDR3 runs 17 residues. Here the CDR3 reads CASSSVWQSLRSETQYF. The CDR3 nucleotides read TGTGCCAGCAGCTCCGTCTGGCAGTCTCTGAGGAGCGAGACCCAGTACTTC.

This clone is medium-sized. The chain recombines TRBV6-5 with TRBJ2-7, with TRBD1 as a possible D gene (6 bases). V was trimmed by 4 bases and J by 5 bases, leaving 9 bases between them. This CDR3 is 12 amino acids long. The germline V gene has CDR1 MNHEY and CDR2 SVGAGI. CDR3 amino acids: CASSSRQDEQYF. The CDR3 DNA is TGTGCCAGCAGTTCGCGACAGGACGAGCAGTACTTC.

This chain links TRBV6-1 with TRBJ1-4, with TRBD1 matching over 8 bases. The germline CDR1 and CDR2 sequences are MNHNS and SASEGT. The CDR3 runs 14 residues. The J segment lost 13 bases and the V segment lost 1 base, leaving 8 bases of the junction unmatched. CDR3 sequence reads: CASSEGTGRRGLFF. CDR3 nucleotide sequence: TGTGCCAGCAGTGAAGGGACAGGGAGGCGTGGACTGTTTTTT.

The chain recombines TRBV6-1 with TRBJ2-4; D possibly corresponds to TRBD1 (5 bases). Germline V lookup: CDR1 MNHNS, CDR2 SASEGT. Deletions cut 4 bases from V and 8 bases from J, with 27 bases between. The CDR3 is 18 amino acids. The CDR3 is CASSGRSMGMAGMDIQYF. The CDR3 region has the DNA TGTGCCAGCAGTGGAAGGAGTATGGGCATGGCAGGGATGGACATTCAGTACTTC.